This TCR beta chain was identified during a study of OX40 agonist ivuxolimab in advanced cancers. At the level of the study: Patients took ivuxolimab, an agonistic anti-OX40 (CD134) antibody. Study outcomes and limitations: CD8+ T cells averaged more expanded clones than CD4+. Both blood CD4+ and CD8+ T cells showed clonal growth by week 6 at 0.1 to 3.0 mg/kg. Some nonresponders additionally presented with little normalized T-cell clonal expansion.

Comments on this clone: Its specificity is unknown.

Some clones are missing from TCRdb's copy, which holds only in-frame ones; the method was immunoSEQ multiplex PCR. The sample consists of tens of thousands of clones, approximately 78% of them appearing once. CDR1 SGHRS and CDR2 YFSETQ come from the germline V gene. Trimming cost V 4 bases and J 1 base; bases outside gene matches: 7. CDR3 length: 15 amino acids. This chain uses TRBV5-1 with TRBJ1-1, with 7 bases fitting TRBD1. The origin of this receptor is an adult with an advanced solid tumor such as melanoma, head and neck, liver or kidney cancer. Source: CD4+ or CD8+ T cells sorted from blood, taken in a trial of the OX40 agonist ivuxolimab. The CDR3 is CASSTPGTANTEAFF. The CDR3 DNA sequence: TGCGCCAGCAGCACGCCCGGGACAGCGAACACTGAAGCTTTCTTT. Drawing the rest from reference TRBV5-1 and TRBJ1-1, the complete variable domain is KAGVTQTPRYLIKTRGQQVTLSCSPISGHRSVSWYQQTPGQGLQFLFEYFSETQRNKGNFPGRFSGRQFSNSRSEMNVSTLELGDSALYLCASSTPGTANTEAFFGQGTRLTVV.